The 30 T cell receptor beta chains below were found in one sample sequenced in a study of Ad26.COV2.S vaccination and SARS-CoV-2 variants. TCRdb keeps only in-frame clones here, not all; method: immunoSEQ multiplex PCR. Among 200,000 to 300,000 clones listed, 70% to 90% were seen once. As for treatment: some 20 received Ad26.COV2.S at low or high dose, single or two shots; about 5 received placebo; per-sample allocation not given. Sampling occurred on day 63 after the first vaccine or placebo injection. The sample in question was peripheral blood, obtained in a trial of Ad26.COV2.S vaccine versus placebo. These receptors all come from a person aged 18-60 years who received the Ad26.COV2.S COVID-19 vaccine or a placebo.

V gene TRBV5-6 combines with J gene TRBJ1-2, with D uncertain. V lost 4 bases and J lost 4, with 14 bases in between. The CDR3 loop spans 14 amino acids. Looked up from germline, CDR1 is SGHDT and CDR2 is YYEEEE. For the CDR3, the DNA is TGTGCCAGCAGCCCCCCGTTTAACAGCTATGGCTACACCTTC. Encoded protein: CASSPPFNSYGYTF.

The chain employs TRBV28 and TRBJ2-7; TRBD1 is a possible D gene (5 bases). This CDR3 region has 11 residues. With 8 bases removed from V and 2 bases from J, the gap between germline ends came to 7 bases. Per germline, CDR1 MDHEN and CDR2 SYDVKM. CDR3 sequence reads: CASGAAYEQYF. The CDR3 nucleotides are TGTGCCAGCGGGGCCGCCTACGAGCAGTACTTC. The full variable domain, rest sourced from reference TRBV28 and TRBJ2-7, is DVKVTQSSRYLVKRTGEKVFLECVQDMDHENMFWYRQDPGLGLRLIYFSYDVKMKEKGDIPEGYSVSREKKERFSLILESASTNQTSMYLCASGAAYEQYFGPGTRLTVT.

This rearrangement joins TRBV6-2 or TRBV6-3 to TRBJ2-3; D gene unclear. Deletions cut 6 bases from V and 1 base from J, with 11 bases between. This CDR3 has 14 residues. Germline CDR1 reads MNHEY; CDR2 reads SVGEGT. The CDR3, as DNA: TGTGCCAGCAGCCCCGGGTCGGGCACAGATACGCAGTATTTT. It yields the protein CASSPGSGTDTQYF.

The J gene is TRBJ2-1, the V gene TRBV6-5, with TRBD2 matching 14 bases. V trimming: 6 bases; J trimming: 7 bases; junction bases outside the gene matches: 5. Germline-derived CDR1 and CDR2 are MNHEY and SVGAGI. The CDR3 has 15 residues. In nucleotides, the CDR3 is TGTGCCAGCAGCCGCGGACTAGCGGGAGGAAATGAGCAGTTCTTC. Translated: CASSRGLAGGNEQFF.

This clone appeared a single time. The chain recombines TRBV19 with TRBJ2-5; maybe TRBD1 (5 bases). Looked up from germline, CDR1 is LNHDA and CDR2 is SQIVND (reference sequence). The CDR3 totals 14 residues. V shed 1 base and J shed 2 bases, with 8 bases lying between them. The CDR3 spells CASSIGPGQETQYF. The CDR3 coding sequence is TGTGCCAGTAGTATAGGTCCAGGGCAAGAGACCCAGTACTTC.

The rearrangement links TRBV28 to TRBJ1-2; D ambiguous. The germline gives CDR1 MDHEN, CDR2 SYDVKM. Deletions cut 2 bases from V and 6 bases from J, with 7 bases between. The CDR3 has 12 amino acids. The CDR3 coding sequence is TGTGCCAGCAGTTTAATTCAGGATGGCTACACCTTC. Its translation: CASSLIQDGYTF.

The rearrangement uses TRBV6-1 and TRBJ1-5, with D perhaps TRBD1 (6 bases). Germline CDR1 MNHNS, CDR2 SASEGT. The CDR3 contains 17 residues. V was pared by 0 bases and J by 6 bases, with 18 bases between. The DNA for the CDR3 is TGTGCCAGCAGTGAAGCTAGGGGGGGCGGGGGCGCTCAGCCCCAGCATTTT. Translated, it gives CASSEARGGGGAQPQHF.

The gene calls are TRBV3-1 (or the pseudogene TRBV3-2) and TRBJ2-3; TRBD2 aligns across 14 bases. CDR1 is LGHDT, CDR2 YNNKEL, per germline (reference sequence). Germline trimming cut 0 bases from V and 0 bases from J; bases unmatched to any gene: 8. CDR3 length: 20 residues. The CDR3 loop is CASSQEGLAGAVTSTDTQYF. CDR3 bases: TGTGCCAGCAGCCAAGAGGGACTAGCGGGGGCGGTAACTAGCACAGATACGCAGTATTTT.

The chain couples TRBV30 to TRBJ2-3, with D tentatively TRBD1 or TRBD2 (6 bases each). This CDR3 region has 14 residues. Germline V CDR1 and CDR2: GTSNPN, SVGIG (reference sequence). Deletions cut 8 bases from V and 3 bases from J, with 18 bases between. DNA for the CDR3: TGTGCCCAGGGGACTTCCGTGGGGACAGATACGCAGTATTTT. Protein product: CAQGTSVGTDTQYF.

This CDR3 is CASSQTRGSSNQPQHF. CDR3 DNA sequence: TGCGCCAGCAGCCAAACCAGGGGGAGTAGCAATCAGCCCCAGCATTTT. V is TRBV4-1 and J is TRBJ1-5; 7 nucleotides align to TRBD1. Germline CDR1 and CDR2: MGHRA and YSYEKL. V lost 2 bases and J lost 0; bases outside the gene matches: 4. This CDR3 spans 16 amino acids.

This clone was found once. The V gene is TRBV7-8, the J gene TRBJ2-5; the D gene could be TRBD1 or TRBD2 (5 bases each). Per the germline V gene, CDR1 is SGHVS and CDR2 is FQNEAQ. V lost 3 bases and J 3 bases, leaving 11 bases between the germline ends. The CDR3 loop spans 14 amino acids. The CDR3 region is CASSFRQGEETQYF. CDR3 sequence (DNA): TGTGCCAGCAGCTTTAGGCAGGGAGAAGAGACCCAGTACTTC.

This chain links TRBV28 with TRBJ1-6, with D hard to call. CDR1 and CDR2 from the germline V gene are MDHEN and SYDVKM. This CDR3 is 15 amino acids long. Deletions cut 3 bases from V and 7 bases from J, with 13 bases between. CDR3 sequence (DNA): TGTGCCAGCAGTTTTAACAAGGTGGTGAATTCACCCCTCCACTTT. Its translation: CASSFNKVVNSPLHF.

This clone was seen ten or more times. The chain uses TRBV7-3 and TRBJ2-2; 14 bases fit TRBD2. The CDR3 spans 18 residues. The junction had 11 bases not matched to a gene; V was cut back by 5 bases and J by 6 bases. Germline V lookup: CDR1 SGHTA, CDR2 FQGTGA. For the CDR3, the DNA is TGTGCCAGCAGCCCCGGGACTAGCGGGAGCTGGGGCGCCGGGGAGCTGTTTTTT. Its protein product is CASSPGTSGSWGAGELFF.

This clone was counted only a few times. V is TRBV14 and J is TRBJ1-2; TRBD1 aligns across 9 bases. There are 16 residues in the CDR3. Germline trimming cut 2 bases from V and 6 bases from J; bases unmatched to any gene: 10. Germline CDR1 and CDR2: SGHDN and FVKESK. For the CDR3, the DNA is TGTGCCAGCAGCCAAAATACAGGGGGCAGTGCGAATGGCTACACCTTC. This codes for CASSQNTGGSANGYTF.

V is TRBV19 and J is TRBJ2-3; D tentatively fits TRBD1 or TRBD2 (5 bases each). V was cut by 10 bases and J by 1 base, with 12 bases left in between. CDR3 length: 13 residues. The V gene's germline CDR1 is LNHDA and CDR2 SQIVND (reference sequence). The CDR3 here is CAISVGGTDTQYF. As DNA, the CDR3 is TGTGCCATATCCGTGGGGGGCACAGATACGCAGTATTTT. Full variable domain (rest looked up from reference TRBV19 and TRBJ2-3): DGGITQSPKYLFRKEGQNVTLSCEQNLNHDAMYWYRQDPGQGLRLIYYSQIVNDFQKGDIAEGYSVSREKKESFPLTVTSAQKNPTAFYLCAISVGGTDTQYFGPGTRLTVL.

This clone showed up just once. The chain has TRBV27 and TRBJ2-7; 8 bases align to TRBD2. Germline V gene data show CDR1 as MNHEY and CDR2 as SMNVEV (reference sequence). The CDR3 is 16 residues long. V lost 2 bases and J lost 0; bases outside the gene matches: 6. CDR3 sequence: CASSLLTSGVSYEQYF. The CDR3 bases are TGTGCCAGCAGTTTACTTACTAGCGGAGTCTCCTACGAGCAGTACTTC.

This clone was counted once. V gene TRBV27 combines with J gene TRBJ2-4; 14 nucleotides match TRBD2. V gave up 5 bases and J gave up 8 bases; unmatched junction bases: 17. The CDR3 consists of 19 residues. The V gene's germline CDR1 is MNHEY and CDR2 SMNVEV (reference sequence). In DNA form, the CDR3 reads TGTGCCAGCAGTCCGATCTCCATGACTAGCGGGGGGGGAATAGACATTCAGTACTTC. Protein product: CASSPISMTSGGGIDIQYF.

V and J are TRBV5-8 and TRBJ2-2; 7 positions match TRBD1. V was pared by 4 bases and J by 5 bases, with 11 bases of the junction left unmatched. Germline V gene sequence: CDR1 SGHTS, CDR2 YDEGEE. The CDR3 contains 16 residues. In DNA, the CDR3 is TGTGCCAGCAGCGCCCCGGGACAGATGGTAACCGGGGAGCTGTTTTTT. Protein: CASSAPGQMVTGELFF.

The rearrangement links TRBV1 to TRBJ2-2. TRBV1 represents a pseudogene. CDR3 length: 16 residues. In DNA, the CDR3 is TGCACCAGCATTATTGTGGGAAACACGAACACCGGGGAGCTGTTTTTT. Translating gives CTSIIVGNTNTGELFF.

In this sample, this clone turned up a few times. The V and J genes are TRBV27 and TRBJ1-3; D might be TRBD1 (6 bases). Trimming took 5 bases from V and 1 from J, leaving 15 bases between them. Per the germline V gene, CDR1 is MNHEY and CDR2 is SMNVEV (reference sequence). The length of the CDR3 is 16 residues. Written as DNA, the CDR3 is TGTGCCAGCAGTATAAACAGGGAATTGTCTGGAAACACCATATATTTT. Its protein is CASSINRELSGNTIYF.

The chain links TRBV5-8 to TRBJ1-5, with TRBD1 matching over 7 bases. Germline assignment: CDR1 SGHTS and CDR2 YDEGEE. Trimming cost V 3 bases and J 4 bases; bases outside gene matches: 4. The length of the CDR3 is 14 residues. The CDR3 sequence is CASSYNRGNQPQHF. The CDR3 DNA reads as TGTGCCAGCAGCTATAACAGGGGAAATCAGCCCCAGCATTTT.

The V call is TRBV6-5, the J call TRBJ2-5; TRBD2 matches 7 bases. Per the germline V gene, CDR1 is MNHEY and CDR2 is SVGAGI. This CDR3 has 14 amino acids. V shed 7 bases, J shed 0 bases, and the junction held 5 bases outside the gene matches. Written as DNA, the CDR3 is TGTGCCAGCAATGGGGGGGTATACCAAGAGACCCAGTACTTC. Amino acids: CASNGGVYQETQYF.

This chain connects TRBV28 to TRBJ2-7; perhaps TRBD1 as D (6 bases). This CDR3 has 14 amino acids. Germline CDR1 reads MDHEN; CDR2 reads SYDVKM. Trimming took off 7 bases at V and 4 bases at J, with 17 bases between the two ends. The CDR3 DNA reads TGTGCCAGCACCCCCGAGACAGGCGGGTACGAGCAGTACTTC. As protein: CASTPETGGYEQYF.

The gene calls are TRBV5-1 and TRBJ1-1; no clear D gene. CDR1 and CDR2 (germline): SGHRS, YFSETQ. V shed 4 bases and J shed 3 bases, with 13 bases lying between them. This CDR3 comprises 14 residues. DNA of the CDR3: TGCGCCAGCAGCGGGGAGGGTGGATACACTGAAGCTTTCTTT. Encoded protein: CASSGEGGYTEAFF. Based on the CDR3 plus reference TRBV5-1 and TRBJ1-1, the full variable domain is KAGVTQTPRYLIKTRGQQVTLSCSPISGHRSVSWYQQTPGQGLQFLFEYFSETQRNKGNFPGRFSGRQFSNSRSEMNVSTLELGDSALYLCASSGEGGYTEAFFGQGTRLTVV.

The gene calls are TRBV7-2 and TRBJ2-1, with TRBD1 identical over 7 bases. From germline, CDR1 is SGHTA and CDR2 FQGNSA. V shed 1 base, J shed 4 bases, and the junction held 4 bases outside the gene matches. The CDR3 extends over 15 amino acids. The CDR3 is CASSLVGDRYNEQFF. CDR3 nucleotides: TGTGCCAGCAGCTTAGTTGGGGACAGATACAATGAGCAGTTCTTC.

The chain couples TRBV5-1 to TRBJ2-5, with 8 nucleotides matching TRBD2. CDR1 is SGHRS and CDR2 is YFSETQ in the germline V gene. The CDR3 length is 14 residues. J gave up 4 bases and V 4 bases, and 6 bases lay outside the gene matches. The CDR3 DNA sequence: TGCGCCAGCAGCGGATGGACTAGCACAGAGACCCAGTACTTC. This sequence encodes CASSGWTSTETQYF.

The chain combines TRBV6-2 or TRBV6-3 with TRBJ1-5; TRBD1 might be the D (5 bases). Trimming shortened V by 5 bases and J by 7 bases, and 15 bases separated the two germline ends. The CDR3 is 14 residues long. Germline assignment: CDR1 MNHEY and CDR2 SVGEGT. The CDR3 coding sequence is TGTGCCAGCAGTATGCTGACCCCAGGGCAGCCCCAGCATTTT. Translating gives CASSMLTPGQPQHF.

This sequence joins TRBV3-1 (or the pseudogene TRBV3-2) and TRBJ2-3; D not resolved. The germline V gene encodes CDR1 LGHDT and CDR2 YNNKEL (reference sequence). This CDR3 is 18 amino acids long. V was shortened by 1 base and J by 3 bases, with 20 bases between the two germline ends. The CDR3: CASSQGYGEKKGTDTQYF. The CDR3 DNA follows: TGTGCCAGCAGCCAAGGTTATGGCGAGAAAAAGGGAACAGATACGCAGTATTTT.

The chain employs TRBV27 and TRBJ2-3, with a tentative D call TRBD2 (5 bases). The CDR3 consists of 17 residues. The V gene's germline CDR1 is MNHEY and CDR2 SMNVEV (reference sequence). Trimming stripped 1 base from V and 6 bases from J, with 20 bases between. CDR3 loop: CASSLYGLRATRDTQYF. In DNA, the CDR3 is TGTGCCAGCAGTTTATACGGATTGAGGGCTACCAGGGATACGCAGTATTTT.

This clone was seen once. The chain is built from TRBV7-9 and TRBJ2-1; D is uncertain. The length of the CDR3 is 15 residues. Germline CDR1 is SEHNR and CDR2 is FQNEAQ (reference sequence). Trimming pared 5 bases from V and 4 bases from J, leaving 15 bases between. The CDR3 protein is CASSPTSGSYNEQFF. In DNA form, the CDR3 reads TGTGCCAGCAGCCCGACCTCAGGTTCTTACAATGAGCAGTTCTTC.